One sample yielded the 32 T cell receptor beta chains listed below, sequenced in a study of cytomegalovirus exposure and HLA in healthy donors. The PCR employed 60 Vbeta primers together with 13 Jbeta primers. Produced via immunoSEQ multiplex PCR; TCRdb's table is partial and in-frame only. The sample contains about 160,000 clones, under 80% of which appear only once. The source material was PBMCs. These receptors were obtained from a man in his forties in good health and CMV-seronegative.

The V gene is TRBV4-2, the J gene TRBJ2-3; TRBD2 matches 10 bases. Germline V gene sequence: CDR1 LGHNA, CDR2 YNFKEQ. CDR3 size: 17 residues. After removal of 5 bases from V and 2 bases from J, the junction contained 10 bases not matched to a gene. The CDR3 DNA follows: TGTGCCAGCAGCGGGCGTTTAGCGGGGGGTTCCACAGATACGCAGTATTTT. The encoded protein is CASSGRLAGGSTDTQYF.

This clone was picked up a small number of times. This sequence joins TRBV6-1 and TRBJ1-5, with 9 bases fitting TRBD1. Germline CDR1 and CDR2: MNHNS and SASEGT. V was pared by 8 bases and J by 6 bases, with 2 bases of the junction left unmatched. The length of the CDR3 is 12 residues. This chain's CDR3 is CASGTGIQPQHF. The CDR3 coding sequence is TGTGCCAGCGGGACAGGGATTCAGCCCCAGCATTTT.

The CDR3 loop is CASSAVPGQGLEQYF. In DNA form, the CDR3 reads TGCGCCAGCAGCGCGGTCCCGGGACAGGGACTCGAGCAGTACTTC. J is TRBJ2-5 and V is TRBV5-1; 9 nucleotides match TRBD1. The J call may be in error: the DNA end matches TRBJ2-7 better. Germline lookup yields CDR1 SGHRS and CDR2 YFSETQ. The CDR3 is 15 amino acids.

V usage is TRBV6-1 and J usage is TRBJ2-1; D is possibly TRBD2 (5 bases). The germline V gene encodes CDR1 MNHNS and CDR2 SASEGT. There are 14 residues in the CDR3. The V end was cut by 8 bases, the J end by 6 bases, with 17 bases between. CDR3 nucleotide sequence: TGTGCCAGCGCGGGCCTCGACACTGGCAATGAGCAGTTCTTC. Protein: CASAGLDTGNEQFF.

The rearrangement joins TRBV2 to TRBJ2-3, with D perhaps TRBD1 (5 bases). In germline, CDR1 is SNHLY, CDR2 FYNNEI. This CDR3 has 15 residues. V lost 6 bases to trimming and J lost 0 bases, with 13 bases between them. CDR3 region: CASSPDSPSTDTQYF. The CDR3 bases are TGTGCCAGCAGCCCTGACAGTCCTAGCACAGATACGCAGTATTTT. The full variable domain, in which reference TRBV2 and TRBJ2-3 provide the parts outside the CDR3, is EPEVTQTPSHQVTQMGQEVILRCVPISNHLYFYWYRQILGQKVEFLVSFYNNEISEKSEIFDDQFSVERPDGSNFTLKIRSTKLEDSAMYFCASSPDSPSTDTQYFGPGTRLTVL.

The sample holds one count of this clone. This chain joins TRBV30 and TRBJ2-7, with 11 positions matching TRBD2. This CDR3 contains 13 residues. The V segment lost 3 bases and the J segment 4 bases; nucleotides outside the gene matches: 2. The germline V gene has CDR1 GTSNPN and CDR2 SVGIG (reference sequence). The CDR3 region has the DNA TGTGCCTGGAGGGCTAGCGGGGGGTACGAGCAGTACTTC. It specifies CAWRASGGYEQYF.

This chain joins TRBV7-3 and TRBJ2-7; D is perhaps TRBD2 (5 bases). Germline CDR1 is SGHTA and CDR2 is FQGTGA. The V end lost 3 bases, the J end lost 4 bases, and 10 bases lay between the germline ends. This CDR3 has 13 amino acids. The CDR3 sequence is CASSLAGGYEQYF. The CDR3 DNA reads as TGTGCCAGCAGCTTGGCAGGAGGATACGAGCAGTACTTC.

This clone appeared a few times. The chain is built from TRBV5-4 and TRBJ1-6; TRBD1 matches 7 bases. The J segment lost 10 bases and the V segment lost 4 bases, leaving 8 bases of the junction unmatched. From germline, CDR1 is SGHNT and CDR2 YYREEE (reference sequence). The CDR3 is made up of 14 amino acids. The CDR3 loop reads CASSDWTGGSPLHF. DNA for the CDR3: TGTGCCAGCAGCGATTGGACAGGCGGATCACCCCTCCACTTT.

The rearrangement links TRBV11-3 to TRBJ2-1, with TRBD2 matching 10 bases. Unmatched junction bases numbered 23, after V lost 9 bases and J lost 6 bases. The germline V gene has CDR1 SGHNT and CDR2 YENEEA. CDR3 length: 19 amino acids. The CDR3 loop reads CARPTGKVAGGCFPNEQFF. Here the CDR3 DNA reads TGTGCCAGACCGACAGGGAAGGTAGCGGGGGGATGCTTCCCCAATGAGCAGTTCTTC.

The chain combines TRBV7-9 with TRBJ2-7; perhaps TRBD1 as D (6 bases). The CDR3 runs 14 residues. The V end lost 5 bases, the J end lost 3 bases, and 14 bases lay between the germline ends. Looked up from germline, CDR1 is SEHNR and CDR2 is FQNEAQ (reference sequence). Here the CDR3 reads CASSPRTDIYEQYF. DNA of the CDR3: TGTGCCAGCAGCCCCCGGACAGACATCTACGAGCAGTACTTC.

V gene TRBV9 combines with J gene TRBJ1-2; 8 bases agree with TRBD1. Germline V gives CDR1 SGDLS, CDR2 YYNGEE. The CDR3 is 14 amino acids. V lost 4 bases and J lost 5; bases outside the gene matches: 7. In DNA, the CDR3 is TGTGCCAGCAGCCCCGGACAGGGAAGGTATGGCTACACCTTC. It yields the protein CASSPGQGRYGYTF.

This CDR3 reads CASSYSLTGDGEAFF. As DNA, the CDR3 is TGTGCCAGCAGTTACTCCTTAACAGGGGACGGCGAAGCTTTCTTT. This chain uses TRBV6-5 with TRBJ1-1, with 7 bases aligning to TRBD1. CDR1 is MNHEY, CDR2 SVGAGI, per germline. Trimming at V came to 0 bases and at J to 8 bases, leaving 9 bases not matched to a gene. This CDR3 comprises 15 residues.

This clone occurred a few times. This rearrangement joins TRBV5-1 to TRBJ2-5; TRBD2 agrees at 7 bases. Germline-derived CDR1 and CDR2 are SGHRS and YFSETQ. The CDR3 spans 15 residues. Trimming removed 2 bases from V and 2 bases from J; junction bases left unmatched: 6. The CDR3, as DNA: TGCGCCAGCAGCTTTACAGCGGGGCAACAAGAGACCCAGTACTTC. It yields the protein CASSFTAGQQETQYF.

V usage is TRBV27 and J usage is TRBJ1-5; D uncertain. V was pared by 6 bases and J by 0 bases, with 6 bases between. This CDR3 has 13 amino acids. Germline CDR1 is MNHEY and CDR2 is SMNVEV (reference sequence). CDR3 loop: CASRAYSNQPQHF. DNA of the CDR3: TGTGCCAGCAGAGCATATAGCAATCAGCCCCAGCATTTT.

The chain has TRBV4-1 and TRBJ2-7, with 7 bases identical to TRBD1. Germline V lookup: CDR1 MGHRA, CDR2 YSYEKL. Trimming took 1 base from V and 0 from J; bases not matched to a gene: 12. The CDR3 sequence is 18 residues long. The CDR3 DNA follows: TGCGCCAGCAGCCAAGGTACCTACAGGGGCGCTAACTCCTACGAGCAGTACTTC. Translating gives CASSQGTYRGANSYEQYF.

This clone has just a few counts. V gene TRBV7-9 combines with J gene TRBJ1-2, with 7 bases matching TRBD1. From germline, CDR1 is SEHNR and CDR2 FQNEAQ (reference sequence). The CDR3 consists of 13 residues. Trimming at V came to 7 bases and at J to 7 bases, leaving 9 bases not matched to a gene. The chain's CDR3 is CASTPGGKFGYTF. CDR3 in DNA: TGTGCCAGCACCCCAGGGGGGAAGTTTGGCTACACCTTC.

The J gene is TRBJ2-5, the V gene TRBV30; 7 bases align to TRBD1. This CDR3 has 13 amino acids. The ends lost 3 bases at V and 2 bases at J; junction bases unmatched: 3. Germline CDR1 GTSNPN, CDR2 SVGIG (reference sequence). The CDR3 sequence: CAWRPGQQETQYF. For the CDR3, the DNA is TGTGCCTGGAGACCGGGACAGCAAGAGACCCAGTACTTC.

This clone was recorded only once. The chain employs TRBV9 and TRBJ2-1, with TRBD1 matching over 11 bases. Germline CDR1 and CDR2: SGDLS and YYNGEE. The CDR3 is 15 residues long. V shed 1 base, J shed 5 bases, and the junction held 2 bases outside the gene matches. In DNA form, the CDR3 reads TGTGCCAGCAGCGTATGGGGACAGGGGGACAATGAGCAGTTCTTC. Translated: CASSVWGQGDNEQFF.

This rearrangement joins TRBV14 to TRBJ2-2, with a weak D call TRBD2 (6 bases). The V gene lost 6 bases and the J gene lost 4 bases, with 12 bases spanning the gap. The CDR3 spans 14 residues. The germline V gene encodes CDR1 SGHDN and CDR2 FVKESK. CDR3 nucleotides: TGTGCCAGCAGACAGACCGGGGGCACCGGGGAGCTGTTTTTT. Protein sequence: CASRQTGGTGELFF.

V is TRBV9 and J is TRBJ2-3; D is unclear. Germline V gene sequence: CDR1 SGDLS, CDR2 YYNGEE. The V gene lost 3 bases and the J gene lost 0 bases, with 14 bases spanning the gap. The length of the CDR3 is 16 residues. The CDR3 region is CASSGPEASSTDTQYF. The DNA of the CDR3 is TGTGCCAGCAGCGGGCCCGAGGCATCTAGCACAGATACGCAGTATTTT.

The chain combines TRBV19 with TRBJ1-6; D remains ambiguous. V was trimmed by 4 bases and J by 6 bases, leaving 7 bases between them. The CDR3 has 13 amino acids. Germline values: CDR1 LNHDA, CDR2 SQIVND (reference sequence). The CDR3 loop is CASSRPGNSPLHF. In DNA form, the CDR3 reads TGTGCCAGTAGTAGGCCGGGTAATTCACCCCTCCACTTT.

The chain employs TRBV15 and TRBJ2-7; 8 positions match TRBD1. The CDR3 consists of 17 residues. The ends lost 0 bases at V and 4 bases at J; junction bases unmatched: 11. In germline, CDR1 is LNHNV, CDR2 YYDKDF (reference sequence). For the CDR3, the DNA is TGTGCCACCAGCAGAGATCCGCCAGGGGGCCTAGGGTACGAGCAGTACTTC. Its protein product is CATSRDPPGGLGYEQYF.

This CDR3 is CASSPTGANSYEQYF. DNA for the CDR3: TGCGCCAGCAGCCCGACGGGAGCGAACTCCTACGAGCAGTACTTC. V is TRBV5-1 and J is TRBJ2-5, with a tentative D call TRBD2 (6 bases). The end of the DNA aligns better with TRBJ2-7, so the J call may be wrong. CDR1 and CDR2 from the germline V gene are SGHRS and YFSETQ. The CDR3 consists of 15 residues.

The rearrangement uses TRBV21-1 and TRBJ1-1; the table assigns TRBD1, which was not confirmed against the DNA. TRBV21-1 is a pseudogene locus. CDR3 length: 17 residues. CDR3 DNA sequence: TGTGCCAGCAGCAAAGAGCCGACAGGGAATTTGAACACTGAAGCTTTCTTT. It yields the protein CASSKEPTGNLNTEAFF.

The chain links TRBV5-1 to TRBJ2-3; 8 nucleotides line up with TRBD2. Germline trimming cut 4 bases from V and 4 bases from J; bases unmatched to any gene: 8. Germline CDR1 and CDR2: SGHRS and YFSETQ. The CDR3 spans 15 residues. The CDR3 reads CASSIGRGGADTQYF. CDR3 DNA sequence: TGCGCCAGCAGCATCGGACGGGGGGGGGCAGATACGCAGTATTTT. Full variable domain (missing parts from reference TRBV5-1 and TRBJ2-3): KAGVTQTPRYLIKTRGQQVTLSCSPISGHRSVSWYQQTPGQGLQFLFEYFSETQRNKGNFPGRFSGRQFSNSRSEMNVSTLELGDSALYLCASSIGRGGADTQYFGPGTRLTVL.

Only one count was recorded for this clone. The rearrangement uses TRBV6-5 and TRBJ1-2; no clear D. Germline CDR1 and CDR2: MNHEY and SVGAGI. This CDR3 is built from 14 residues. V dropped 2 bases and J dropped 8 bases, with 15 bases sitting between them. In nucleotides, the CDR3 is TGTGCCAGCAGTTACGCTGGAGGCTTGAACGGCTACACCTTC. Amino acids: CASSYAGGLNGYTF.

This clone has a handful of counts. The chain combines TRBV13 with TRBJ1-2; 7 bases line up with TRBD1. V lost 5 bases to trimming and J lost 3 bases; unmatched junction nucleotides: 21. The CDR3 has 19 amino acids. CDR1 PRHDT and CDR2 FYEKMQ come from the germline V gene (reference sequence). This CDR3 reads CASSIRNRDSSVLHYGYTF. The CDR3 nucleotides are TGTGCCAGCAGCATCCGTAACCGGGACAGTAGTGTGCTGCACTATGGCTACACCTTC.

The chain recombines TRBV9 with TRBJ1-1; no reliable D call. CDR3 length: 15 amino acids. In germline, CDR1 is SGDLS, CDR2 YYNGEE. Trimming pared 4 bases from V and 1 base from J, leaving 14 bases between. The CDR3 sequence: CASSWSGNKNTEAFF. The DNA of the CDR3 is TGTGCCAGCAGCTGGTCGGGAAACAAGAACACTGAAGCTTTCTTT.

The chain combines TRBV5-1 with TRBJ2-1; D is undetermined. Germline CDR1 is SGHRS and CDR2 is YFSETQ. This CDR3 contains 13 residues. Deletions cut 1 base from V and 4 bases from J, with 6 bases between. This CDR3 reads CASSLTEYNEQFF. CDR3 DNA sequence: TGCGCCAGCAGCTTGACCGAGTACAATGAGCAGTTCTTC.

The chain has TRBV10-3 and TRBJ2-5; D is perhaps TRBD2 (6 bases). The CDR3 consists of 11 residues. Trimming left V 4 bases short and J 13 bases short, with 13 bases between. The germline V gene has CDR1 ENHRY and CDR2 SYGVKD. CDR3 in DNA: TGTGCCATCAGTGTATCTAGCGTGTGGTACTTC. This gives the protein CAISVSSVWYF.

The V call is TRBV27, the J call TRBJ2-3, with D uncertain. The germline gives CDR1 MNHEY, CDR2 SMNVEV (reference sequence). The CDR3 is 15 amino acids. The V end lost 2 bases, the J end lost 0 bases, and 9 bases lay between the germline ends. The CDR3 nucleotides are TGTGCCAGCAGTTTACTCCCCGTAAGCACAGATACGCAGTATTTT. Protein sequence: CASSLLPVSTDTQYF.

V gene TRBV6-5 combines with J gene TRBJ2-7; the D gene is possibly TRBD1 (5 bases). The CDR3 covers 13 residues. Germline V lookup: CDR1 MNHEY, CDR2 SVGAGI. Trimming removed 6 bases from V and 9 bases from J, with 18 bases in between. The CDR3: CASSQDIPLGQYF. In DNA form, the CDR3 reads TGTGCCAGCAGCCAGGACATTCCTCTCGGGCAGTACTTC.